The T cell receptor (beta chain) under discussion was sequenced for a study of shared T cell receptors in the human thymus (dated by TCRdb to the early 2020s). Regarding the complete study: The study examined how self-reactive, shared T-cell receptor alpha chains are generated in the human thymus.

This clone was observed a handful of times. It has no known antigen specificity. It has no much larger one-base neighbor in the sample; base qualities were not kept. From cysteine to phenylalanine, the CDR3 is 13 amino acids long. Only the CDR3 portion is preserved as DNA: 39 bases, with reading frame beginning at the first base. Trimming removed 6 bases from V and 7 bases from J, leaving 13 bases between the germline ends. CDR1 and CDR2 were assigned from the germline V gene (reference sequence) as LNHDA and SQIVND. The method behind the library was the immunoSEQ multiplex PCR assay. The immuneACCESS repertoire file appears here via TCRdb, limited to in-frame rearrangements. These files lack a portion of the clones; in checked studies, under half of the deficit traces to unresolved V genes, and the cause of the others is not known. The sample yields approximately 730,000 clones; approximately 85% were counted once. Approximately 0.01% of the sample belongs to the ten largest clones.

These sequences were also reported in another study, on human thymus T cells. The second study also describes: Donors were immunologically healthy infants undergoing open corrective cardiac surgery for congenital heart defects in Finland. The thymus tissue came from surgical resects taken out during corrective cardiac surgery. Biased V and J gene segment usage appeared to be present in both thymic and peripheral blood repertoires. According to the related research, thymic TCR repertoires were highly overlapping among unrelated individuals. The study used about 8 infant thymus samples plus four related peripheral blood samples to characterize TCR alpha and beta repertoires. The infant donors were about 6 to 244 days old, and the cohort included six males and a couple of females. Thymocytes were released mechanically from tissue and stored at -70 °C as pellets of roughly 9-31 million cells. A QIAsymphony instrument was used to extract genomic DNA from frozen cell pellets. The immunoSEQ multiplex PCR assay was used to amplify the TCRB and TCRAD loci from a standardized quantity of quality-controlled genomic DNA. The amplicons spanned the V(D)J region and were long enough to cover the CDR3 and allow V and J genes to be identified. Amplicon sequencing was performed on an Illumina platform through the commercial immunoSEQ service. Primer bias and sequencing errors were corrected as previously described, and TCRAD and TCRB definitions were based on the IMGT database. The repertoires were analysed using immunoSEQ Analyzer 3.0 and VDJTools for basic statistics, V/J segment usage, diversity estimates, rarefaction and pairwise overlap. To estimate diversity, the Chao1, ChaoE, Efron-Thisted, Shannon and inverse Simpson indices were applied, and diversity was also estimated on datasets down-sampled to the smallest sample. Repertoire overlap used strict matching of CDR3 nucleotide sequence, V gene and J gene, with Jaccard-based multidimensional scaling clustering. Thymus samples yielded on average roughly 840,000 unique TCRB clonotypes, compared with around 79,000 from blood samples.

Recombination connected TRBV19 to TRBJ1-5; a weak D assignment points to TRBD1 (5 bases agree). The specimen sequenced was thymocytes. This receptor was obtained from a girl less than two years old with a congenital heart defect. Donor details come from another sample of the same person, matched by shared clones. The CDR3 region: CASRGRDRQPQHF. The DNA reads TGTGCCAGTAGGGGCAGGGATAGACAGCCCCAGCATTTT.